One and the same sample provided the 10 T cell receptor beta chains below, sequenced in a study of Ad26.COV2.S vaccination and SARS-CoV-2 variants. Stated treatment: some 20 received Ad26.COV2.S at low or high dose, single or two shots; 5 received placebo; per-sample allocation not given. Material that was analyzed had been drawn on day 63 after the first vaccine or placebo injection. Measured with immunoSEQ multiplex PCR; TCRdb has only the in-frame clones, and not every one. The table has hundreds of thousands of clones, around 87% seen once; the top ten hold roughly 3.6%. The sample was peripheral blood, taken in a trial of Ad26.COV2.S vaccine versus placebo. These receptors were obtained from a person between 18 and 60 years old who received the Ad26.COV2.S COVID-19 vaccine or a placebo.

The chain is built from TRBV18 and TRBJ1-1, with D uncertain. This CDR3 is 13 amino acids long. Trimming removed 4 bases from V and 6 bases from J, with 12 bases in between. CDR1 is KGHSH and CDR2 is LQKENI in the germline V gene. CDR3 region: CASSQTRPPEAFF. CDR3 in DNA: TGTGCCAGCTCACAGACCCGCCCTCCTGAAGCTTTCTTT. The whole variable domain, filled in from reference TRBV18 and TRBJ1-1, reads NAGVMQNPRHLVRRRGQEARLRCSPMKGHSHVYWYRQLPEEGLKFMVYLQKENIIDESGMPKERFSAEFPKEGPSILRIQQVVRGDSAAYFCASSQTRPPEAFFGQGTRLTVV.

Comment on this clone: The identical CDR3 is also encoded by other nucleotide sequences in the sample. This chain joins TRBV6-4 and TRBJ2-3; TRBD2 matches at 9 bases. Losses at the gene ends were 4 bases for V and 1 base for J; bases not matched to a gene: 3. The CDR3 has 15 residues. CDR1 is MRHNA and CDR2 is SNTAGT in the germline V gene. This CDR3 is CASSVERGGTDTQYF. For the CDR3, the DNA is TGTGCCAGCAGTGTCGAGCGGGGGGGCACAGATACGCAGTATTTT.

V and J are TRBV7-2 and TRBJ1-1; D is perhaps TRBD1 (6 bases). The CDR3 totals 13 residues. Trimming removed 3 bases at V and 8 bases at J, with 13 bases between. CDR1 is SGHTA and CDR2 is FQGNSA in the germline V gene. This CDR3 is CASSLGTGYEAFF. The CDR3 DNA reads TGTGCCAGCAGCTTGGGTACAGGGTACGAAGCTTTCTTT.

This clone has only a few counts. The chain carries TRBV24-1 and TRBJ2-7; 10 positions agree with TRBD2. V dropped 5 bases and J dropped 0; count of bases not matched to a gene: 3. The CDR3 totals 15 residues. Germline V gene sequence: CDR1 KGHDR, CDR2 SFDVKD. In DNA, the CDR3 is TGTGCCACCAGTGGTTTAGCGGGAGGCTCCTACGAGCAGTACTTC. This codes for CATSGLAGGSYEQYF.

This clone was seen only a few times. This chain links TRBV3-1 (or the pseudogene TRBV3-2) with TRBJ1-5, with D possibly matching TRBD1 (6 bases). Germline loops: CDR1 LGHDT, CDR2 YNNKEL (reference sequence). V was pared by 10 bases and J by 3 bases, with 13 bases between. This CDR3 has 13 residues. The CDR3 DNA sequence: TGTGCCACCGTGGACAGCCTCAATCAGCCCCAGCATTTT. Translated, it gives CATVDSLNQPQHF.

J is TRBJ1-1 and V is TRBV19, with D possibly being TRBD1 (5 bases). The CDR3 covers 17 residues. Germline CDR1 reads LNHDA; CDR2 reads SQIVND (reference sequence). The V end lost 4 bases, the J end lost 2 bases, and 20 bases lay between the germline ends. The chain's CDR3 is CASSTRGLGTVNTEAFF. The DNA of the CDR3 is TGTGCCAGTAGTACCCGCGGGTTGGGGACGGTCAACACTGAAGCTTTCTTT.

Note on this clone: The same CDR3 also results from other DNA sequences found in this sample. This chain connects TRBV12-3 or TRBV12-4 to TRBJ2-7; no firm D call. The CDR3 extends over 11 amino acids. V lost 2 bases and J 4 bases, leaving 3 bases between the germline ends. The DNA of the CDR3 is TGTGCCAGCAGTTTAAAGTACGAGCAGTACTTC. Encoded protein: CASSLKYEQYF.

The V call is TRBV7-3, the J call TRBJ2-7, with 9 bases fitting TRBD1. The CDR3 spans 16 residues. The V gene end was trimmed by 7 bases and the J gene end by 4 bases; junction bases not matched to a gene: 14. Germline-derived CDR1 and CDR2 are SGHTA and FQGTGA. The CDR3 DNA sequence: TGTGCCAGCAACAAGCCCTCCGGGACAGGGACGTACGAGCAGTACTTC. It is translated as CASNKPSGTGTYEQYF. Using reference TRBV7-3 and TRBJ2-7 for the parts outside the CDR3, the full variable domain is GAGVSQTPSNKVTEKGKYVELRCDPISGHTALYWYRQSLGQGPEFLIYFQGTGAADDSGLPNDRFFAVRPEGSVSTLKIQRTERGDSAVYLCASNKPSGTGTYEQYFGPGTRLTVT.

This rearrangement joins TRBV2 to TRBJ1-5, with D possibly being TRBD1 (6 bases). The CDR3 loop spans 13 amino acids. The V end lost 8 bases, the J end lost 0 bases, and 8 bases lay between the germline ends. Germline CDR1 is SNHLY and CDR2 is FYNNEI. The CDR3, as DNA: TGTGCCAGCCGACAGGCTAGCAATCAGCCCCAGCATTTT. Translated: CASRQASNQPQHF.

The rearrangement uses TRBV25-1 and TRBJ1-2; perhaps TRBD1 as D (5 bases). The CDR3 loop spans 13 amino acids. Trimming took off 6 bases at V and 7 bases at J, with 15 bases between the two ends. Germline V gene data show CDR1 as MGHDK and CDR2 as SYGVNS. The CDR3 loop reads CASSGTGEPGYTF. The CDR3 region has the DNA TGTGCCAGCAGCGGGACCGGGGAGCCTGGCTACACCTTC.